This TCR beta chain was recovered during a study of blood T cells in healthy people across ages. The overall study: Template switching caught about one barcoded beta molecule for each two T cells. Regarding the study as a whole: Age advanced and TCR beta diversity per million T cells fell, roughly linearly. Higher diversity and more naive CD4+ cells were features of long-lived donors, compared to aged donors.

The authors ran a second PCR of about 6 to 11 cycles using a sample-barcoded 5' primer and a J-beta primer mix. TCRdb reprocessed the 5' RACE reads with MiXCR, giving one entry per CDR3 protein. Among approximately 2,000,000 distinct CDR3 sequences listed, roughly 43% were seen once. A word on this clonotype: The antigen is not known.

Trimming took 6 bases from V and 1 from J, leaving 12 bases between them. The CDR3 runs to 14 residues. Germline V lookup: CDR1 SQVTM, CDR2 ANQGSEA. Healthy Caucasians from Russia aged about 6 to 100 served as donors. This chain links TRBV29-1 with TRBJ2-2; no clear D gene. The sequencing input was blood. The sequence was obtained from a human donor in good health. CDR3 DNA: TGCAGCGTCGAACGATATCTGAACACCGGGGAGCTGTTTTTT. Residues: CSVERYLNTGELFF.